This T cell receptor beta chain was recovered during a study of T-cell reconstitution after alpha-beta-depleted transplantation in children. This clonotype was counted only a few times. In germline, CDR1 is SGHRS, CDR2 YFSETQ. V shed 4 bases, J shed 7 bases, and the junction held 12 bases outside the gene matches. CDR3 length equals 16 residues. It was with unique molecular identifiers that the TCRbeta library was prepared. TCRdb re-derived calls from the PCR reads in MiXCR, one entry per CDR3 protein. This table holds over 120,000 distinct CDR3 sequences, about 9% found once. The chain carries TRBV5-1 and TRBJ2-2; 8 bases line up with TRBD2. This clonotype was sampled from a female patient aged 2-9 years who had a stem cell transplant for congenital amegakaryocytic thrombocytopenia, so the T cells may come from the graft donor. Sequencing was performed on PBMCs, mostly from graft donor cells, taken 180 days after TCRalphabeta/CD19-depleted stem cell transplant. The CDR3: CASSPRGSGEHGELFF. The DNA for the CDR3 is TGCGCCAGCAGCCCCAGAGGTAGCGGGGAGCACGGGGAGCTGTTTTTT. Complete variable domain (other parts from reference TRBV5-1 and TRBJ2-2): KAGVTQTPRYLIKTRGQQVTLSCSPISGHRSVSWYQQTPGQGLQFLFEYFSETQRNKGNFPGRFSGRQFSNSRSEMNVSTLELGDSALYLCASSPRGSGEHGELFFGEGSRLTVL.